This T cell receptor (beta chain) was retrieved from a study of cytomegalovirus exposure and HLA in healthy donors. Study results and caveats: A later analysis linked a missense variant in DCLRE1C to the trimming of TCR beta V and J genes. Cytomegalovirus-associated TCR beta chains were listed, numbering around 150. Segments of the TCR beta V type were, in most cases, productive about 90% or about 30% of the time in an earlier analysis.

The PCR was carried out with 60 Vbeta primers and 13 Jbeta primers. Clones were read by immunoSEQ multiplex PCR, and TCRdb kept only the in-frame ones, dropping some. This table has around 110,000 clones, roughly 75% appearing once. Trimming cost V 4 bases and J 5 bases; bases outside gene matches: 6. Germline V gene data show CDR1 as LNHDA and CDR2 as SQIVND (reference sequence). The CDR3 runs 14 residues. Concerning this clone: Its antigen remains unknown.

V is TRBV19 and J is TRBJ1-1, with 8 bases that match TRBD1. The sample was PBMCs. The receptor's source is a man aged 40-50 years in good health and CMV-seronegative. CDR3 in DNA: TGTGCCAGTAGTACGACAGGGGTGGAGACTGAAGCTTTCTTT. Its translation is CASSTTGVETEAFF.